This T cell receptor (beta chain) emerged from a study of T cell responses to AZD1222 COVID-19 vaccine. Study-wide results and limits: Baseline testing showed seropositivity in only 5 or 6 AZD1222 recipients. Regions 160-218 and 743-854 dominated among vaccine-associated CD4 TCRs spanning spike. Repertoires were sampled only after the peak T cell response. White British donors predominated, females outnumbered males, and clonal diversity was possibly underestimated.

This CDR3 is 15 amino acids long. Germline values: CDR1 MGHDK, CDR2 SYGVNS. With V trimmed by 2 bases and J by 6 bases, 8 bases remained unmatched. With regard to this clone: Antigen specificity is unknown.

Repertoires were generated with immunoSEQ multiplex PCR, while TCRdb's copy carries only in-frame clones and drops some. The repertoire consists of some 130,000 clones, with approximately 90% occurring once and the leading ten covering around 3.5%. This receptor was identified in an adult who received the AZD1222 COVID-19 vaccine. Specimen: peripheral blood, collected 28 days after the second AZD1222 dose. V gene TRBV25-1 combines with J gene TRBJ2-7; 9 bases fit TRBD1. The CDR3, as DNA: TGTGCCAGCAGTGAAGAGGGGGACAGGGCTGGCGAGCAGTACTTC. Translation gives CASSEEGDRAGEQYF.